A selection of T cell receptor beta chains follows, all from one sample in a study of blood T cell repertoires in COVID-19. Assay: immunoSEQ multiplex PCR; the TCRdb copy retains only in-frame clones and omits some. Among around 270,000 clones listed, around nine tenths were seen once. The specimen was peripheral blood. The receptors come from a man in his forties or fifties who had recovered from COVID-19. Each CDR3 is given with its conserved first and last residue. A D gene is named only where the DNA matches it firmly. The size of a clone is reported for some rows only, either as once, few or many, or as a class for expanded clones.

15	-	TRBV7-6	-	TRBJ2-1	TGTGCCAGCAGCGCCCCTGGGGGGGCAGACAATGAGCAGTTCTTC	CASSAPGGADNEQFF
16	-	TRBV4-1	-	TRBJ2-1	TGCGCCAGCAGCCAAGTCGAGACAGGAGCCTACAATGAGCAGTTCTTC	CASSQVETGAYNEQFF
17	TRBD2	TRBV7-3	-	TRBJ2-1	TGTGCCAGCAGCTCCCTACCTAGCGGGAGCGAGCGCAATGAGCAGTTCTTC	CASSSLPSGSERNEQFF
13	-	TRBV30	-	TRBJ1-3	TGTGCCTGGAGTCCTTTCGCTGGAAACACCATATATTTT	CAWSPFAGNTIYF
15	-	TRBV7-9	-	TRBJ1-6	TGTGCCAGCAGCTGGGGGGGTAGTTTAAGCGTACCCCTCCACTTT	CASSWGGSLSVPLHF
17	-	TRBV4-1	-	TRBJ1-1	TGCGCCAGCAGCCAACAACCGGGACACCCGCGAGTCGCTGAAGCTTTCTTT	CASSQQPGHPRVAEAFF
14	-	TRBV13	-	TRBJ2-3	TGTGCCAGCAGCCTCGACTCAGCCACAGATACGCAGTATTTT	CASSLDSATDTQYF
13	-	TRBV12-5	-	TRBJ2-7	TGTGCTAGTGGTCCCCCCGGGTCCTACGAGCAGTACTTC	CASGPPGSYEQYF
15	-	TRBV7-2	once	TRBJ2-3	TGTGCCAGCAGCGTTACATCTAGGGGTACAGATACGCAGTATTTT	CASSVTSRGTDTQYF
15	TRBD1	TRBV7-2	-	TRBJ1-1	TGTGCCAGCAGCTTAGTAGGGGGCGCCTTGACTGAAGCTTTCTTT	CASSLVGGALTEAFF
10	-	TRBV4-3	-	TRBJ1-1	TGCGCCAGCAGCCTAATAGAAGCTTTCTTT	CASSLIEAFF
17	-	TRBV27	-	TRBJ1-5	TGTGCCAGTTCCAGAGGAGGTCCCGCGAGGAGCAATCAGCCCCAGCATTTT	CASSRGGPARSNQPQHF
16	-	TRBV18	-	TRBJ1-1	TGTGCCAGCTCACCCGCGATATTAACTAGGACGGATGAAGCTTTCTTT	CASSPAILTRTDEAFF
11	-	TRBV29-1	-	TRBJ2-7	TGCAGCGTTGGATACGGGTACGAGCAGTACTTC	CSVGYGYEQYF
14	TRBD1	TRBV4-1	-	TRBJ2-7	TGCGCCAGCAGCCATGCCGGGACAGCCTACGAGCAGTACTTC	CASSHAGTAYEQYF
13	TRBD1	TRBV10-3	-	TRBJ1-3	TGTGCCACCAGGGACAGCTCTGGAAACACCATATATTTT	CATRDSSGNTIYF
16	TRBD2	TRBV2	-	TRBJ2-1	TGTGCCAGCAGTGAAGGCCTAGCGGGGGGCCCGGTTGAGCAGTTCTTC	CASSEGLAGGPVEQFF
16	-	TRBV6-5	-	TRBJ2-1	TGTGCCAGCAGTTACGGAGCCCTTAGCGGTTACAATGAGCAGTTCTTC	CASSYGALSGYNEQFF
15	-	TRBV5-4	-	TRBJ1-1	TGTGCCAGCAGCTACCCCGCAGGGGCTGGCACTGAAGCTTTCTTT	CASSYPAGAGTEAFF
12	-	TRBV7-2	-	TRBJ2-7	TGTGCCAGCAGCCTCCCTTCCTACGAGCAGTACTTC	CASSLPSYEQYF
15	TRBD2	TRBV5-1	-	TRBJ2-5	TGCGCCAGCAGCCCGGGACTAGCTCTCCAAGAGACCCAGTACTTC	CASSPGLALQETQYF
12	-	TRBV7-9	-	TRBJ1-5	TGTGCCAGCAGCCCAGTCGATCAGCCCCAGCATTTT	CASSPVDQPQHF
13	-	TRBV24-1	-	TRBJ2-3	TGTGCCACCTCTTCAGGGCCGGCAGATACGCAGTATTTT	CATSSGPADTQYF
14	TRBD1	TRBV7-8	-	TRBJ1-2	TGTGCCAGCAGCTCCACGGGACAGAACTATGGCTACACCTTC	CASSSTGQNYGYTF
16	TRBD2	TRBV2	few	TRBJ2-1	TGTGCCAGCAGTGATAAGGCTAGCGGGAGGTACAATGAGCAGTTCTTC	CASSDKASGRYNEQFF
14	TRBD1	TRBV4-1	-	TRBJ1-6	TGCGCCAGCAGCTTGGGACAGGGGGAGTCACCCCTCCACTTT	CASSLGQGESPLHF
13	-	TRBV12-3/TRBV12-4	-	TRBJ2-7	TGTGCCAGCAGGGGAGGATACTCCTACGAGCAGTACTTC	CASRGGYSYEQYF
12	-	TRBV28	-	TRBJ1-2	TGTGCCAGCAGTTTACGCGGGAATGGCTACACCTTC	CASSLRGNGYTF
15	TRBD1	TRBV27	-	TRBJ1-6	TGTGCCAGCAGTGCATTTCAGGGGGGCGGATCACCCCTCCACTTT	CASSAFQGGGSPLHF
15	TRBD1	TRBV18	-	TRBJ1-5	TGTGCCAGCTCACCGCCCGGGACAGTTAATCAGCCCCAGCATTTT	CASSPPGTVNQPQHF
14	TRBD1	TRBV10-3	once	TRBJ2-7	TGTGCCATCAAGGTGGGACAGGCCTCCTACGAGCAGTACTTC	CAIKVGQASYEQYF
14	-	TRBV24-1	-	TRBJ2-2	TGTGCCACCAGTGACAGGGGTTACACCGGGGAGCTGTTTTTT	CATSDRGYTGELFF
14	-	TRBV20-1	-	TRBJ2-1	TGCAGTGCTCGTGACTCCAGCTCCTACAATGAGCAGTTCTTC	CSARDSSSYNEQFF
15	TRBD2	TRBV5-1	few	TRBJ2-1	TGCGCCAGCGGTGGATTCGGGGGGGCCGGGAATGAGCAGTTCTTC	CASGGFGGAGNEQFF
12	-	TRBV9	-	TRBJ1-6	TGTGCCAGCAGCGCGACAGGTTCACCCCTCCACTTT	CASSATGSPLHF
11	-	TRBV12-3/TRBV12-4	-	TRBJ2-7	TGTGCCAGCAGTCCGTCGGGGGTACAGTACTTC	CASSPSGVQYF
14	-	TRBV5-6	-	TRBJ1-5	TGTGCCAGCAGCTTGCGGTTCGTCAATCAGCCCCAGCATTTT	CASSLRFVNQPQHF
14	-	TRBV11-2	once	TRBJ1-2	TGTGCCAGCAGCTTAACCCCCCCTCAGGGTGGCTACACCTTC	CASSLTPPQGGYTF